This T cell receptor beta chain was documented in a study of T cells in pancreatic ductal adenocarcinoma. The study, taken as a whole, reports: Compared with tumor, blood showed more total productive templates and 6.5 to 10-fold more clonotypes. Tumor and blood clonality did not differ significantly, about 0.11 versus 0.078. This surgical cohort overrepresents the minority presenting with early-stage disease.

As for this clone: The antigen remains undetermined.

TCRdb's table, derived via immunoSEQ multiplex PCR, lists solely in-frame clones and lacks some. This table holds over 100,000 clones, about 96% found once. Surgery without prior neoadjuvant therapy was the treatment of the selected pancreatic ductal adenocarcinoma patients. Germline loops: CDR1 LNHNV, CDR2 YYDKDF (reference sequence). CDR3 length equals 16 residues. V was clipped by 0 bases and J by 5 bases; unmatched bases: 7. The sequenced sample consisted of PBMCs. The chain joins TRBV15 to TRBJ2-3; 8 nucleotides agree with TRBD1. This TCR was sampled from a human donor with pancreatic ductal adenocarcinoma. The CDR3 coding sequence is TGTGCCACCAGCAGAGAAGGCCCAGGGGGCTTAGATACGCAGTATTTT. Residues: CATSREGPGGLDTQYF.